The 25 T cell receptor beta chains presented below share a single source sample, sequenced in a study of T cell changes during pregnancy in multiple sclerosis. The assay was immunoSEQ multiplex PCR, and TCRdb's table has in-frame clones only and misses some. The sample carries about 11,000 clones, just under 95% recorded once. Sequenced material: CD4+ T cells from peripheral blood mononuclear cells, taken before pregnancy. The source is a female donor with multiple sclerosis, enrolled in a pregnancy study.

CDR3: CASSPDRINQPQHF. Written as DNA, the CDR3 is TGTGCCAGCAGCCCCGACAGGATCAATCAGCCCCAGCATTTT. This chain joins TRBV7-8 and TRBJ1-5; D is possibly TRBD1 (6 bases). V dropped 5 bases and J dropped 3 bases, with 11 bases sitting between them. CDR1 and CDR2 from the germline V gene are SGHVS and FQNEAQ. The CDR3 runs 14 residues. The full variable domain, completed using reference TRBV7-8 and TRBJ1-5, is GAGVSQSPRYKVAKRGQDVALRCDPISGHVSLFWYQQALGQGPEFLTYFQNEAQLDKSGLPSDRFFAERPEGSVSTLKIQRTQQEDSAVYLCASSPDRINQPQHFGDGTRLSIL.

This chain joins TRBV28 and TRBJ2-7; tentative D call: TRBD2 (5 bases). V gave up 9 bases and J gave up 2 bases, with 17 bases separating them. CDR1 is MDHEN, CDR2 SYDVKM, per germline. The CDR3 contains 14 residues. The CDR3 DNA follows: TGTGCCAGTTTTGGAGCGGACGGGGCCTACGAGCAGTACTTC. This translates into CASFGADGAYEQYF.

This chain joins TRBV6-6 and TRBJ2-7, with 8 bases identical to TRBD1. CDR3 length: 14 amino acids. V shed 6 bases, J shed 0 bases, and the junction held 4 bases outside the gene matches. Germline-derived CDR1 and CDR2 are MNHNY and SVGAGI (reference sequence). The CDR3 loop reads CASSRTGGSYEQYF. CDR3 DNA: TGTGCCAGCAGCCGTACAGGGGGCTCCTACGAGCAGTACTTC.

This clone appeared a single time. The chain is built from TRBV5-1 and TRBJ1-1; 12 positions agree with TRBD1. Germline V gene data show CDR1 as SGHRS and CDR2 as YFSETQ. V trimming: 4 bases; J trimming: 7 bases; junction bases outside the gene matches: 8. There are 15 residues in the CDR3. CDR3 sequence reads: CASSPGDRGRVEAFF. The CDR3 nucleotides read TGCGCCAGCAGCCCTGGGGACAGGGGGCGGGTTGAAGCTTTCTTT.

This clone has just a few counts. This chain uses TRBV2 with TRBJ1-1, with 8 bases lining up with TRBD1. Trimming at V came to 6 bases and at J to 1 base, leaving 4 bases not matched to a gene. Germline V gives CDR1 SNHLY, CDR2 FYNNEI. The CDR3 totals 14 residues. Here the CDR3 reads CASRPQGGNTEAFF. The DNA for the CDR3 is TGTGCCAGCAGACCACAGGGGGGGAACACTGAAGCTTTCTTT. Supplemented by reference TRBV2 and TRBJ1-1, the full variable domain reads EPEVTQTPSHQVTQMGQEVILRCVPISNHLYFYWYRQILGQKVEFLVSFYNNEISEKSEIFDDQFSVERPDGSNFTLKIRSTKLEDSAMYFCASRPQGGNTEAFFGQGTRLTVV.

V gene TRBV4-1 combines with J gene TRBJ1-1; TRBD1 matches 7 bases. Germline V gene lookup returns CDR1 MGHRA and CDR2 YSYEKL. The CDR3 loop spans 16 amino acids. V lost 0 bases to trimming and J lost 1 base; unmatched junction nucleotides: 5. CDR3 in amino acids: CASSQEGQGGNTEAFF. The DNA for the CDR3 is TGCGCCAGCAGCCAAGAGGGGCAGGGGGGGAACACTGAAGCTTTCTTT.

Points on this clone: Germline and junction disagree at one end, which may indicate a read error. V and J are TRBV6-1 and TRBJ2-1; 8 bases align to TRBD2. The length of the CDR3 is 19 residues. In germline, CDR1 is MNHNS, CDR2 SASEGT. DNA of the CDR3: TGTGCCAGCAGCGAAGCACCCCTAATAGCGGGGTCTTCCTACAATGAGCAGTTCTTC. This translates into CASSEAPLIAGSSYNEQFF.

This clone was counted a single time. The rearrangement uses TRBV19 and TRBJ2-7; D is possibly TRBD1 (5 bases). The CDR3 loop spans 13 amino acids. Trimming removed 4 bases from V and 4 bases from J, with 11 bases in between. The germline CDR1 and CDR2 sequences are LNHDA and SQIVND (reference sequence). The DNA for the CDR3 is TGTGCCAGTAGTAGACAGACGGAATACGAGCAGTACTTC. It specifies CASSRQTEYEQYF.

This chain uses TRBV11-1 with TRBJ1-5, with TRBD1 matching over 8 bases. J gave up 2 bases and V 5 bases, and 2 bases lay outside the gene matches. Germline V gives CDR1 SGHAT, CDR2 FQDESV (reference sequence). This CDR3 spans 14 amino acids. The CDR3 region is CASSQGAGNQPQHF. CDR3 sequence (DNA): TGTGCCAGCAGCCAGGGGGCCGGCAATCAGCCCCAGCATTTT.

The chain combines TRBV9 with TRBJ1-5; D is perhaps TRBD1 (5 bases). The CDR3 loop spans 13 amino acids. Trimming stripped 2 bases from V and 6 bases from J, with 9 bases between. CDR1 and CDR2 from the germline V gene are SGDLS and YYNGEE. CDR3 coding DNA: TGTGCCAGCAGCGTCGACCAGGGTCAGCCCCAGCATTTT. Translated: CASSVDQGQPQHF.

The chain uses TRBV20-1 and TRBJ2-3; D not certain. With 6 bases removed from V and 7 bases from J, the gap between germline ends came to 8 bases. The CDR3 consists of 10 residues. Germline lookup yields CDR1 DFQATT and CDR2 SNEGSKA (reference sequence). The CDR3 sequence: CSAPRNTQYF. CDR3 DNA sequence: TGCAGTGCCCCCAGAAATACGCAGTATTTT.

This chain connects TRBV4-1 to TRBJ2-5; 8 bases are shared with TRBD1. The V and J ends lost 1 base and 2 bases, in that order; junction bases with no gene match: 9. This CDR3 region has 17 residues. Germline CDR1 MGHRA, CDR2 YSYEKL. CDR3 sequence reads: CASSQGQGSALQETQYF. The CDR3 nucleotides are TGCGCCAGCAGCCAAGGACAGGGGTCGGCCTTACAAGAGACCCAGTACTTC.

This clone is a singleton in its sample. The chain combines TRBV6-1 with TRBJ1-2; perhaps TRBD1 as D (5 bases). The CDR3 length is 13 residues. Germline lookup yields CDR1 MNHNS and CDR2 SASEGT. V lost 6 bases and J 8 bases, leaving 16 bases between the germline ends. The CDR3 region is CASSAAGGGGYTF. The DNA for the CDR3 is TGTGCCAGCAGCGCCGCCGGGGGTGGAGGCTACACCTTC.

The genes are TRBV2 and TRBJ2-7; 7 bases agree with TRBD1. This CDR3 comprises 13 residues. Germline CDR1 reads SNHLY; CDR2 reads FYNNEI. Unmatched junction bases numbered 3, after V lost 6 bases and J lost 1 base. The CDR3 here is CASRGTVSYEQYF. The CDR3 coding sequence is TGTGCCAGCAGGGGGACAGTGTCCTACGAGCAGTACTTC.

This chain links TRBV5-8 with TRBJ2-2; the D gene is possibly TRBD1 (5 bases). V was cut by 10 bases and J by 6 bases, with 16 bases left in between. Germline-derived CDR1 and CDR2 are SGHTS and YDEGEE. The CDR3 spans 13 residues. The CDR3 DNA is TGTGCCTGCTGTCGAAGGGGTGCCGGGGAGCTGTTTTTT. Amino acid sequence: CACCRRGAGELFF.

This chain connects TRBV2 to TRBJ2-2, with 7 bases fitting TRBD1. CDR1 and CDR2 from the germline V gene are SNHLY and FYNNEI. With 6 bases clipped from V and 2 bases from J, the junction kept 6 bases outside the gene matches. This CDR3 is 15 amino acids long. The CDR3, as DNA: TGTGCCAGCAGGGCGGACAGGAGTAACACCGGGGAGCTGTTTTTT. This sequence encodes CASRADRSNTGELFF.

The chain links TRBV9 to TRBJ1-6, with 7 positions matching TRBD1. Germline V gives CDR1 SGDLS, CDR2 YYNGEE. This CDR3 comprises 15 residues. V was pared by 0 bases and J by 10 bases, with 7 bases of the junction left unmatched. The CDR3 DNA is TGTGCCAGCAGCGTAGAAGACAGGGTGGGGTCACCCCTCCACTTT. Protein product: CASSVEDRVGSPLHF.

This clone was recorded only once. The V call is TRBV5-3, the J call TRBJ2-5, with a weak D call TRBD1 (6 bases). TRBV5-3 counts as an open reading frame of uncertain function. V was trimmed by 0 bases and J by 5 bases, leaving 20 bases between them. This CDR3 is 17 amino acids long. CDR3 bases: TGTGCCAGAAGCTTGGGCCGGGACACCATCCCCGGGGAGACCCAGTACTTC. It yields the protein CARSLGRDTIPGETQYF.

This chain links TRBV11-2 with TRBJ1-6; the D gene is possibly TRBD1 (6 bases). V lost 5 bases, J lost 3 bases, and 11 bases lay in between. The CDR3 extends over 15 amino acids. CDR1 is SGHAT, CDR2 FQNNGV, per germline. DNA for the CDR3: TGTGCCAGCAGCCTCCAGGGACACTATAATTCACCCCTCCACTTT. Its protein is CASSLQGHYNSPLHF.

The chain is built from TRBV6-1 and TRBJ2-2; D gene ambiguous. The CDR3 spans 15 residues. Per germline, CDR1 MNHNS and CDR2 SASEGT. V was clipped by 7 bases and J by 0 bases, with 12 bases between them. The CDR3 region has the DNA TGTGCCAGCACCGAAGTCAGTTCGAACACCGGGGAGCTGTTTTTT. Its protein product is CASTEVSSNTGELFF.

V usage is TRBV11-2 and J usage is TRBJ2-5; TRBD1 matches 12 bases. This CDR3 contains 16 residues. Germline values: CDR1 SGHAT, CDR2 FQNNGV. V lost 5 bases and J lost 5; bases outside the gene matches: 9. The CDR3 bases are TGTGCCAGCAGCAAACCGGGACAGGGGGCGGCGGAGACCCAGTACTTC. Encoded protein: CASSKPGQGAAETQYF.

V and J are TRBV18 and TRBJ2-4; TRBD1 might be the D (6 bases). CDR3 length: 14 amino acids. Germline V gene sequence: CDR1 KGHSH, CDR2 LQKENI. The V end was cut by 3 bases, the J end by 6 bases, with 12 bases between. CDR3 sequence reads: CASSPRQDLNIQYF. The CDR3 DNA reads TGTGCCAGCTCACCTCGACAGGATTTAAACATTCAGTACTTC.

The chain joins TRBV30 to TRBJ2-5, with 8 bases fitting TRBD2. Losses at the gene ends were 3 bases for V and 1 base for J; bases not matched to a gene: 10. Per the germline V gene, CDR1 is GTSNPN and CDR2 is SVGIG (reference sequence). CDR3 length equals 16 residues. CDR3 region: CAWRDLQRGPQETQYF. The CDR3 DNA follows: TGTGCCTGGAGGGACCTGCAGCGGGGGCCCCAAGAGACCCAGTACTTC.

In this sample, this clone turned up once. The V call is TRBV4-1, the J call TRBJ2-5, with 11 bases fitting TRBD2. Germline loops: CDR1 MGHRA, CDR2 YSYEKL. V shed 1 base, J shed 2 bases, and the junction held 9 bases outside the gene matches. The CDR3 runs to 18 residues. The CDR3 nucleotides are TGCGCCAGCAGCCAAGTGGATAGCGGGGGGGCGGAGCAAGAGACCCAGTACTTC. This translates into CASSQVDSGGAEQETQYF.

The chain has TRBV2 and TRBJ2-1; the match to TRBD2 covers 8 bases. This CDR3 spans 18 amino acids. Germline-derived CDR1 and CDR2 are SNHLY and FYNNEI. The V segment lost 3 bases and the J segment 0 bases; nucleotides outside the gene matches: 10. The CDR3 nucleotides read TGTGCCAGCAGTGACGATAGCGGGACGACGAGCTCCTACAATGAGCAGTTCTTC. Amino acids: CASSDDSGTTSSYNEQFF.